The TCR beta chain under discussion was sequenced for a study of blood T cell repertoires in COVID-19. Study-wide context: Whether acute or convalescent, the COVID-19 samples came from the United States, Italy and Spain.

The protocol was immunoSEQ multiplex PCR, while the TCRdb copy is restricted to in-frame clones and leaves out a portion. The sample consists of roughly 140,000 clones, around 88% of them appearing once. V was cut by 3 bases and J by 1 base, with 14 bases left in between. Germline loops: CDR1 LGHDT, CDR2 YNNKEL (reference sequence). The CDR3 extends over 16 amino acids. The sequencing input was peripheral blood. The receptor was isolated from a human donor in a cohort sampled during active COVID-19. V usage is TRBV3-1 (or the pseudogene TRBV3-2) and J usage is TRBJ2-3, with D possibly matching TRBD2 (7 bases). The CDR3: CASSQDGGPRTDTQYF. The CDR3, as DNA: TGTGCCAGCAGCCAGGACGGGGGGCCTCGCACAGATACGCAGTATTTT.